Below, 8 T cell receptor beta chains from the same sample are listed, as sequenced in a study of shared clonotypes between healthy human individuals. Produced via immunoSEQ multiplex PCR; TCRdb's table is partial and in-frame only. The data show millions of clones, 95% seen once. Source material: naive CD4+ T cells sorted from blood. Indicated subset: CD45RA+ positively selected. These receptors were taken from a young man in good health.

The chain joins TRBV7-2 to TRBJ2-7; 9 positions match TRBD1. The CDR3 runs to 14 residues. J was trimmed by 3 bases and V by 5 bases; bases with no gene match: 5. The germline V gene has CDR1 SGHTA and CDR2 FQGNSA. CDR3 DNA sequence: TGTGCCAGCAGCCCCCGACAGGGGGTCTACGAGCAGTACTTC. Its protein is CASSPRQGVYEQYF.

The rearrangement links TRBV6-5 to TRBJ2-2; D is undetermined. In germline, CDR1 is MNHEY, CDR2 SVGAGI. The length of the CDR3 is 15 residues. V lost 0 bases, J lost 7 bases, and 12 bases lay in between. Here the CDR3 reads CASSYSYPGLGELFF. In DNA form, the CDR3 reads TGTGCCAGCAGTTACTCGTATCCTGGGCTCGGGGAGCTGTTTTTT.

The CDR3 sequence: CARDIPGRETQYF. The CDR3 DNA reads TGTGCCAGGGACATCCCAGGGAGAGAGACCCAGTACTTC. The chain couples TRBV6-1 to TRBJ2-5; perhaps D is TRBD1 or TRBD2 (5 bases each). Trimming took 9 bases from V and 4 from J, leaving 15 bases between them. Germline V gene sequence: CDR1 MNHNS, CDR2 SASEGT. CDR3 length: 13 amino acids.

This clone has just one count. The chain combines TRBV5-1 with TRBJ2-3; 10 bases agree with TRBD1. Trimming at V came to 4 bases and at J to 4 bases, leaving 3 bases not matched to a gene. Germline values: CDR1 SGHRS, CDR2 YFSETQ. CDR3 length: 14 amino acids. CDR3 sequence: CASSEGTGADTQYF. The CDR3, as DNA: TGCGCCAGCAGCGAAGGGACAGGGGCAGATACGCAGTATTTT.

On this clone itself: Other nucleotide sequences in the sample specify the same CDR3. The CDR3 here is CASSSQGAYEQYF. Here the CDR3 DNA reads TGTGCCAGCAGCTCACAGGGAGCCTACGAGCAGTACTTC. This rearrangement joins TRBV7-2 to TRBJ2-7; D perhaps matches TRBD1 (6 bases). With 4 bases removed from V and 2 bases from J, the gap between germline ends came to 9 bases. In germline, CDR1 is SGHTA, CDR2 FQGNSA. The CDR3 extends over 13 amino acids.

V gene TRBV18 combines with J gene TRBJ1-1; 8 nucleotides align to TRBD1. The V gene end was trimmed by 6 bases and the J gene end by 2 bases; junction bases not matched to a gene: 11. This CDR3 has 16 residues. CDR1 KGHSH and CDR2 LQKENI come from the germline V gene. The CDR3 loop is CASSPKRDRLNTEAFF. The DNA of the CDR3 is TGTGCCAGCTCCCCTAAGAGGGACAGGTTAAACACTGAAGCTTTCTTT. Variable domain in full (rest from reference TRBV18 and TRBJ1-1): NAGVMQNPRHLVRRRGQEARLRCSPMKGHSHVYWYRQLPEEGLKFMVYLQKENIIDESGMPKERFSAEFPKEGPSILRIQQVVRGDSAAYFCASSPKRDRLNTEAFFGQGTRLTVV.

Remarks on this clone: Other DNA sequences in the same sample also yield this CDR3. This chain links TRBV4-3 with TRBJ2-7; no firm D call. The CDR3 totals 13 residues. CDR1 and CDR2 from the germline V gene are LGHNA and YSLEER. Trimming stripped 0 bases from V and 5 bases from J, with 8 bases between. CDR3 nucleotide sequence: TGCGCCAGCAGCCAAGAGCCCCGGCACGAGCAGTACTTC. This sequence encodes CASSQEPRHEQYF.

The genes are TRBV10-1 and TRBJ2-3; 7 positions match TRBD2. CDR3 length equals 15 residues. The germline CDR1 and CDR2 sequences are WNHNN and SYGVQD (reference sequence). Trimming removed 4 bases from V and 5 bases from J; junction bases left unmatched: 9. The CDR3 region is CASSGSERGQDTQYF. CDR3 nucleotides: TGCGCCAGCAGTGGCTCGGAGCGGGGCCAAGATACGCAGTATTTT.